The source of this T cell receptor beta chain is a study of identical twins. Notes on the study in general: There were fewer insertions in abundant cord blood beta clonotypes, but memory repertoires showed no such pattern.

This clonotype was recorded many times. Its antigen is as yet unknown. TCRdb called the 5' RACE reads again in MiXCR, with one record for every CDR3 protein. The sample has around 300,000 distinct CDR3 sequences, approximately 8% seen once; the top ten hold 2.1%. The same sample was also studied in work on yellow fever vaccine responses in identical twins.

Sequencing was done on a sample of memory (CD45RO+) T cells sorted from blood. This clonotype originated in a woman under 30 in good health.

CDR3 bases: TGTGCCAGCAGCCCCGGACAGCCCTTCAGCTCCTACAATGAGCAGTTCTTC. It is translated as CASSPGQPFSSYNEQFF. This chain links TRBV7-9 with TRBJ2-1; the D gene is possibly TRBD1 (6 bases). CDR1 and CDR2 from the germline V gene are SEHNR and FQNEAQ (reference sequence). V lost 5 bases to trimming and J lost 0 bases, with 17 bases between them. There are 17 residues in the CDR3.